This is a list of T cell receptor beta chains from one sample in a study of cytomegalovirus exposure and HLA in healthy donors. Profiled with immunoSEQ multiplex PCR; TCRdb holds only in-frame clones, not every one. The top ten clones hold around 3.1% of a sample with roughly 48,000 clones, 65% to 85% of them seen once. Sequencing was carried out using PBMCs. The receptors originated from a man aged 18 to 29 in good health and CMV-seronegative. CDR3s include the opening cysteine and the closing phenylalanine or tryptophan. The D gene is left open where the match is weak. Where a row states a size, it is once, few, many or the class of an expanded clone; other rows omit it.

size	J	D	V	DNA	CDR3
-	TRBJ2-7	-	TRBV25-1	TGTGCCAGCACTTCGACCGGTCCGGGGTACGAGCAGTACTTC	CASTSTGPGYEQYF
-	TRBJ2-5	TRBD1	TRBV14	TGTGCCAGCAGCCGACGACAGGGACAAGAGACCCAGTACTTC	CASSRRQGQETQYF
-	TRBJ2-3	TRBD2	TRBV10-3	TGTGCCACCCGGGGGGGGACGGGAGATACGCAGTATTTT	CATRGGTGDTQYF
-	TRBJ2-7	TRBD2	TRBV4-3	TGCGCCAGCAGCCAATTCGCCGGACTAGCGGGAGGCTACGAGCAGTACTTC	CASSQFAGLAGGYEQYF
-	TRBJ1-4	TRBD1	TRBV28	TGTGCCAGCAGCGGAGGGGGCGCGAATGAAAAACTGTTTTTT	CASSGGGANEKLFF
few	TRBJ2-6	TRBD1	TRBV6-5	TGTGCCAGCAGCAGACAGGGAGCCGGGGCCAACGTCCTGACTTTC	CASSRQGAGANVLTF
once	TRBJ1-5	-	TRBV6-5	TGTGCCAGCAGTTACGAAAGCACCAATCAGCCCCAGCATTTT	CASSYESTNQPQHF
-	TRBJ1-5	TRBD1	TRBV6-5	TGTGCCAGCAGAGCCGACAGGGTATGGAATCAGCCCCAGCATTTT	CASRADRVWNQPQHF
-	TRBJ2-2	-	TRBV29-1	TGCAGCGTTTCAAAGACAGTGAACACCGGGGAGCTGTTTTTT	CSVSKTVNTGELFF
-	TRBJ1-2	-	TRBV7-8	TGTGCCAGCAGGCGGACACCTACTGACTATGGCTACACCTTC	CASRRTPTDYGYTF
few	TRBJ2-3	-	TRBV6-6	TGTGCCAGCACCTACGGGCTAGCGAGCACAGATACGCAGTATTTT	CASTYGLASTDTQYF
-	TRBJ2-4	-	TRBV28	TGTGCCAGCAGTTCGGGTAGGCGGAGGGGACAGTACTTC	CASSSGRRRGQYF
-	TRBJ1-4	TRBD1	TRBV7-9	TGTGCCAGCAGCCTGGACAGGGGAGGTGAAAAACTGTTTTTT	CASSLDRGGEKLFF
-	TRBJ2-5	-	TRBV5-6	TGTGCCAGCAGCTTGAGTTTAGCTAGCGAGACCCAGTACTTC	CASSLSLASETQYF
-	TRBJ1-2	TRBD1	TRBV4-1	TGCGCCAGCAGCCAAGATGACAGGGCCTTCTATGGCTACACCTTC	CASSQDDRAFYGYTF
-	TRBJ1-1	-	TRBV5-4	TGTGCCAGCAGCTTAGACCTCGGAGCTGAAGCTTTCTTT	CASSLDLGAEAFF
-	TRBJ2-1	-	TRBV2	TGTGCCAGCAGTGTTGCGGAGCCCCCTTACAATGAGCAGTTCTTC	CASSVAEPPYNEQFF
few	TRBJ2-5	TRBD1	TRBV4-3	TGCGCCAGCAGCCAGGGTACAGGGGTTACCCAAGAGACCCAGTACTTC	CASSQGTGVTQETQYF
few	TRBJ2-7	TRBD1	TRBV7-7	TGTGCCAGCAGCGAAGGACAGGCTTCCTACGAGCAGTACTTC	CASSEGQASYEQYF
-	TRBJ1-5	-	TRBV6-1	TGTGCCAGCAGTGAAGTTGGGGCTTACAATCAGCCCCAGCATTTT	CASSEVGAYNQPQHF
few	TRBJ2-7	-	TRBV6-5	TGTGCCAGCAAGTTCGCGGGCTCCTACGAGCAGTACTTC	CASKFAGSYEQYF
-	TRBJ1-4	-	TRBV20-1	TGCAGTGCTAGGAGGGAAGAAAAACTGTTTTTT	CSARREEKLFF
-	TRBJ2-7	TRBD2	TRBV9	TGTGCCAGCAGCGTAGGGGGAGGGACCTACGAGCAGTACTTC	CASSVGGGTYEQYF
-	TRBJ2-3	TRBD2	TRBV28	TGTGCCAGCACTCGTTTGAGCGGGATTATAAGAGATACGCAGTATTTT	CASTRLSGIIRDTQYF
-	TRBJ2-5	-	TRBV15	TGTGCCACCAGCAGAGATCTTGTGGAGGGCCAGTACTTC	CATSRDLVEGQYF
-	TRBJ1-3	TRBD1	TRBV29-1	TGCAGCGCCCGGACAGGGGGGAGCTCTGGAAACACCATATATTTT	CSARTGGSSGNTIYF
once	TRBJ2-2	TRBD1	TRBV6-5	TGTGCCAGCAGTTACCAGGGACAGGGGTGGACCGGGGAGCTGTTTTTT	CASSYQGQGWTGELFF
few	TRBJ1-2	-	TRBV5-1	TGCGCCAGCAGTGGTGCGGGTGGGGAGGTACCCTACACCTTC	CASSGAGGEVPYTF
-	TRBJ2-2	TRBD2	TRBV28	TGTGCCAGCAGTATCCTAGCGGGACCGACCGGGGAGCTGTTTTTT	CASSILAGPTGELFF
-	TRBJ1-4	TRBD1	TRBV15	TGTGCCACCAGCATAGCGACAGGGAGCAATGAAAAACTGTTTTTT	CATSIATGSNEKLFF
-	TRBJ1-2	-	TRBV28	TGTGCCAGCAGTTCAGGGTCTTGGGGCTACACCTTC	CASSSGSWGYTF
-	TRBJ1-1	-	TRBV5-1	TGCGCCAGCAGCTTAGCCCCCCCAGGAGGGTCTACTGAAGCTTTCTTT	CASSLAPPGGSTEAFF
-	TRBJ1-1	-	TRBV7-6	TGTGCCAGCAGCGACTGGACAGAAACGAACACTGAAGCTTTCTTT	CASSDWTETNTEAFF
-	TRBJ2-2	TRBD2	TRBV4-1	TGCGCCAGCAGCCCCCGACTAGCGGGAGACCTCAACACCGGGGAGCTGTTTTTT	CASSPRLAGDLNTGELFF
-	TRBJ1-5	-	TRBV27	TGTGCCAGCAGTTTACGGGTCAATCAGCCCCAGCATTTT	CASSLRVNQPQHF
-	TRBJ2-3	-	TRBV6-6	TGTGCCAGCAGTTACCCCAGGGGGGCGACAGATACGCAGTATTTT	CASSYPRGATDTQYF
medium-sized	TRBJ2-1	-	TRBV9	TGTGCCAGCAGCGTTGACGGTGGGGGAGGCAATGAGCAGTTCTTC	CASSVDGGGGNEQFF
few	TRBJ2-1	TRBD2	TRBV29-1	TGCAGCGTTGTCCTAGCGGTACACAAAGGGCAGTTCTTC	CSVVLAVHKGQFF
-	TRBJ1-4	TRBD1	TRBV6-5	TGTGCCAGCAGTTCCCGGACAGGGGGACTCAAACTGTTTTTT	CASSSRTGGLKLFF
-	TRBJ1-2	-	TRBV4-3	TGCGCCAGCAGCCTCTCCGACAGAATGCATAACTATGGCTACACCTTC	CASSLSDRMHNYGYTF
-	TRBJ2-7	-	TRBV4-1	TGCGCCAGCGTTGGACAGGCGGGACGGCAGTACTTC	CASVGQAGRQYF
-	TRBJ1-6	-	TRBV7-8	TGTGCCAGCAGCCTAGTCCAGGGGAGCTCCTATAATTCACCCCTCCACTTT	CASSLVQGSSYNSPLHF
few	TRBJ1-1	TRBD1	TRBV18	TGTGCCAGCTCACCAATAGGCGGGACAGGGGTAACTGAAGCTTTCTTT	CASSPIGGTGVTEAFF
-	TRBJ1-1	-	TRBV28	TGTGCCAGCAGCCCTCCACAGGGTAAAGCTTTCTTT	CASSPPQGKAFF
few	TRBJ2-1	TRBD1	TRBV4-1	TGCGCCAGCAGCCAGCGAGGACAGGACAGCTCCTACAATGAGCAGTTCTTC	CASSQRGQDSSYNEQFF
-	TRBJ2-2	-	TRBV5-4	TGTGCCAGCAGCTTGTCCGGGTCCGGGGAGCTGTTTTTT	CASSLSGSGELFF
-	TRBJ2-3	-	TRBV2	TGTGCCAGCAGGAGGGAGGATACGCAGTATTTT	CASRREDTQYF
-	TRBJ2-2	-	TRBV19	TGTGCCAGTAGGACAGACCAAGTCCGCACCGGGGAGCTGTTTTTT	CASRTDQVRTGELFF
-	TRBJ1-2	-	TRBV2	TGTGCCAGCAGTGATCCTCCGGGCTATGGCTACACCTTC	CASSDPPGYGYTF
-	TRBJ1-5	-	TRBV10-3	TGTGCCATCAGTGAGCTCCGCCACACCGATCAGCCCCAGCATTTT	CAISELRHTDQPQHF
few	TRBJ2-3	-	TRBV6-1	TGTGCCAGCAGTATGACCTTTGGGGGAGGAGATACGCAGTATTTT	CASSMTFGGGDTQYF
-	TRBJ2-3	TRBD2	TRBV28	TGTGCCAGCAGTCGCGGCGGGAGTACAGATACGCAGTATTTT	CASSRGGSTDTQYF
-	TRBJ1-4	TRBD1	TRBV5-8	TGTGCCAGCAGCTTGGACAGGGGGACGAATGAAAAACTGTTTTTT	CASSLDRGTNEKLFF
-	TRBJ2-2	TRBD1	TRBV28	TGTGCCAGCAGTTTAACTACAGGGGTGGGGAACACCGGGGAGCTGTTTTTT	CASSLTTGVGNTGELFF
few	TRBJ2-1	TRBD1	TRBV4-1	TGCGCCAGCAGCCCAAACGACAGGGGGGCGGTCTTC	CASSPNDRGAVF
-	TRBJ1-2	-	TRBV27	TGTGCCAGCAGTACCGACAGAGCCTATGGCTACACCTTC	CASSTDRAYGYTF
-	TRBJ1-2	TRBD1	TRBV7-2	TGTGCCAGCAGCTTAGTGGGGGGACAGGGACCCAACTATGGCTACACCTTC	CASSLVGGQGPNYGYTF